The T cell receptor beta chain described here comes from a study of shared clonotypes between healthy human individuals (dated by TCRdb to 2018 to 2020). Regarding the complete study: The cohort included three men and a couple of women between 18 and 49 years of age. For each donor, CD4 naive and CD4 memory were each run on three plates, CD8 naive on two plates, and CD8 memory on one plate. The study deeply sequenced blood TCR repertoires of about 5 healthy adults to estimate repertoire size and the extent of clonotype sharing between individuals. To increase sequencing depth and limit assay-specific biases, different laboratories used diverse techniques to prepare libraries and sequence TCR repertoires. Between about 0.85 and 9.5 billion PBMCs per donor were obtained by leukapheresis.

The donors were healthy, HIV-negative adults who had no recently reported acute infections or vaccinations. Every donor was a Caucasian adult living in Nashville, Tennessee, USA. CD4+ T cells were enriched by magnetic negative selection; naive cells were then positively selected on CD45RA, and the negative fraction formed the memory subset. Blood was obtained by leukapheresis, after which PBMCs were separated by Ficoll-Histopaque density gradient centrifugation and cryopreserved in liquid nitrogen vapor phase. Analytical flow cytometry was used to check the purity and quantity of every magnetically sorted T cell population. From each sorted fraction, genomic DNA was isolated and quantified by UV absorbance on a Nanodrop 2000c. In regard to this clone: Its antigen has not been determined. No much larger clone is present one base from it, and per-base qualities are unavailable.

Trimming removed 8 bases from V and 1 base from J, leaving 18 bases between the germline ends. The cysteine opens and the phenylalanine closes a CDR3 of 15 amino acids. Here the CDR3 DNA is all that survives: 45 bases in frame from base 1. In the germline V gene, CDR1 corresponds to MDHEN and CDR2 to SYDVKM. Overall results and qualifications from the work: Even with the large sequencing depth, rarefaction of the sorted-subset datasets indicated that sequencing was incomplete. Compared with non-shared clonotypes, clonotypes shared by all four sorted-subset donors had higher generation probabilities. Only blood was sampled, and tissue TCR repertoires likely differ from those in blood. Estimated clonotype richness was generally larger for naive than for memory subsets. Sharing across several donors was observed for approximately 5% of naive CD4, 3% to 4% of naive CD8, 2% to 2.5% of memory CD4, and around 0.42% of memory CD8 clonotypes. Pairwise subsampling led to the expectation that sequencing depth would affect the degree of clonotype sharing among donors. Because the study included only a small number of donors, the genetic and exposure-history diversity represented was limited.

Using the deep immunoSEQ assay, TCR CDR3 regions were amplified from genomic DNA by multiplex PCR. Extracted genomic DNA from each cell subset was distributed evenly across all wells of several immunoSEQ 96-well plates, and each plate was treated as a replicate. For sorted subsets, each replicate PCR was loaded with 150 to 250 ng genomic DNA, equivalent to 30,000 or so T cell genomes. Purified libraries were measured with a Qubit 3.0 fluorometer, size-checked on a Bioanalyzer 2100, and measured again with the KAPA Library Quantification kit. Every immunoSEQ 96-well plate was sequenced on a separate single-read 150-cycle Illumina NextSeq 550 flow cell. In the original analysis: Because the immunoSEQ output held only junctional sequences and lacked quality scores, the filtering could not match the filtering applied to full-length reads. To assign V/J genes and CDR3, sequences were annotated using PyIR, a Python wrapper for IgBLAST v1.9, with IMGT germline references. Reads were removed for weak V/J assignments (E-value above 1e-6), missing CDR3, stop codons, out-of-frame junctions, or ambiguous translated residues. V3J clonotypes were defined as sequences sharing an identical inferred V gene, J gene, and CDR3 amino acid sequence. Percentage overlap between repertoires was calculated by dividing the number of shared unique clonotypes by the size of the smaller repertoire. RTK rarefaction, the Chao1 estimator, and Recon v2.1 estimates of unobserved clonotypes were used to assess repertoire richness. For all TCRbeta clonotypes obtained by the gDNA method from four donors, generation probabilities were computed with OLGA. Sourced from immuneACCESS, this table was stored by TCRdb with only in-frame sequences that have V and J called. A share of the clones is absent; for the studies checked, an unresolved V gene accounts for under half, and the remainder has no known explanation. The V and J calls and clone size come from that table; D and trimming were worked out from the DNA. The sample table holds approximately 740,000 clones, of which around 67% were seen once. Together, the top ten hold approximately 1.8% of the sample.

This clonotype originated in a woman aged 25 to 45 in good health. Recombination connected TRBV28 to TRBJ2-7; TRBD1 is a weak D gene call, 8 bases matching. Material: memory CD4+ T cells sorted from blood. What the cell subset or site label conveys for this sample: CD45RA-negative fraction. The nucleotides are TGTGCCAGCGGTTCCCGGGGGGACAGGTCCTACGAGCAGTACTTC. This codes for CASGSRGDRSYEQYF.